The 22 T cell receptor beta chains listed next were all sequenced from one sample in a study of PD-1 blockade in classical Hodgkin lymphoma (dated by TCRdb to 2018 to 2020). The receptor library was made with the immunoSEQ multiplex PCR assay. TCRdb took this table from immuneACCESS and kept in-frame rearrangements with V and J called. Such tables lack part of the clones; where checked against another copy, unresolved V genes explain under half of the gap, and the rest is unexplained. The sample data list almost 85,000 clones, and approximately 88% of these were observed just once. The ten largest clones represent 20% to 25% of the sample. Sample time point, as interpreted from the label and publication: cycle 1 day 1 (C1D1), immediately before nivolumab initiation. All trial patients had relapsed after autologous stem cell transplantation, with cohorts A, B and C differing in prior brentuximab vedotin exposure.

The specimen comprised peripheral blood mononuclear cells (PBMCs), sampled at baseline. These receptors all come from a human donor with classical Hodgkin lymphoma.

This chain joins TRBV5-1 and TRBJ1-4; perhaps TRBD1 as D (6 bases). Deletions cut 0 bases from V and 6 bases from J, with 9 bases between. The CDR3 has 14 residues. From germline, CDR1 is SGHRS and CDR2 YFSETQ. CDR3: CASSLDRVYEKLFF. CDR3 sequence (DNA): TGCGCCAGCAGCTTGGACAGGGTCTATGAAAAACTGTTTTTT.

The V and J genes are TRBV28 and TRBJ2-5, with 16 bases identical to TRBD2. The V gene's germline CDR1 is MDHEN and CDR2 SYDVKM. V lost 4 bases, J lost 2 bases, and 7 bases stayed unmatched. The CDR3 length is 18 residues. CDR3 in amino acids: CASSSPGTSGRVQETQYF. CDR3 coding DNA: TGTGCCAGCAGTTCCCCAGGGACTAGCGGGAGGGTTCAAGAGACCCAGTACTTC.

Points on this clone: In the same sample, other DNA sequences code for this CDR3. This chain connects TRBV6-6 to TRBJ1-1, with D possibly matching TRBD1 (6 bases). Germline CDR1 is MNHNY and CDR2 is SVGAGI (reference sequence). This CDR3 contains 13 residues. V lost 4 bases, J lost 2 bases, and 8 bases lay in between. CDR3 nucleotide sequence: TGTGCCAGCAGTTTACAGGGAAACACTGAAGCTTTCTTT. The encoded protein is CASSLQGNTEAFF.

This rearrangement joins TRBV10-1 to TRBJ2-1; TRBD1 is a possible D gene (6 bases). CDR3 length equals 16 residues. Trimming took off 2 bases at V and 5 bases at J, with 16 bases between the two ends. From germline, CDR1 is WNHNN and CDR2 SYGVQD (reference sequence). The CDR3 DNA sequence: TGCGCCAGCAGTGAGGCCGGGACACCCCGGCACAATGAGCAGTTCTTC. It yields the protein CASSEAGTPRHNEQFF.

The chain recombines TRBV30 with TRBJ1-5; D gene ambiguous. Germline loops: CDR1 GTSNPN, CDR2 SVGIG (reference sequence). CDR3 size: 15 residues. Trimming shortened V by 3 bases and J by 4 bases, and 16 bases separated the two germline ends. The CDR3 here is CAWRPDTSLNQPQHF. The CDR3 DNA reads TGTGCCTGGAGACCTGACACTTCTCTTAATCAGCCCCAGCATTTT.

CDR3 DNA: TGTGCCAGCAGCGTAGGGGAGTATGTCTATGGCTACACCTTC. It is translated as CASSVGEYVYGYTF. The V and J genes are TRBV9 and TRBJ1-2; D remains unclear. V lost 0 bases and J lost 4, with 10 bases in between. The CDR3 loop spans 14 amino acids. CDR1 is SGDLS, CDR2 YYNGEE, per germline.

This clone was counted between two and nine times. The V and J genes are TRBV5-4 and TRBJ2-1, with TRBD2 matching over 7 bases. The V and J ends lost 6 bases and 9 bases, in that order; junction bases with no gene match: 21. This CDR3 region has 17 residues. Germline V gene lookup returns CDR1 SGHNT and CDR2 YYREEE (reference sequence). The CDR3 DNA reads TGTGCCAGCACCATAACTACTCCGACTAGCTGGGACGGTGAGCAGTTCTTC. Protein sequence: CASTITTPTSWDGEQFF.

The CDR3 sequence is CASSRTPGQGNTEAFF. In DNA, the CDR3 is TGCGCCAGCAGCCGTACCCCGGGACAGGGTAACACTGAAGCTTTCTTT. The chain recombines TRBV4-1 with TRBJ1-1; 9 bases match TRBD1. Trimming cost V 4 bases and J 2 bases; bases outside gene matches: 8. CDR1 and CDR2 (germline): MGHRA, YSYEKL. There are 16 residues in the CDR3.

This clone was found once. V gene TRBV28 combines with J gene TRBJ2-3; maybe TRBD2 (6 bases). The CDR3 extends over 16 amino acids. The germline V gene has CDR1 MDHEN and CDR2 SYDVKM. V was shortened by 3 bases and J by 3 bases, with 16 bases between the two germline ends. The CDR3 nucleotides are TGTGCCAGCAGTTTGAGGCAGGGAGGTTATACAGATACGCAGTATTTT. Translated, it gives CASSLRQGGYTDTQYF.

J is TRBJ2-2 and V is TRBV6-5, with 10 bases lining up with TRBD1. Germline V gives CDR1 MNHEY, CDR2 SVGAGI. V lost 2 bases to trimming and J lost 3 bases; unmatched junction nucleotides: 3. The CDR3 is 16 residues long. The CDR3 region has the DNA TGTGCCAGCAGTTACGATGGGACAGGGGACACCGGGGAGCTGTTTTTT. Translated, it gives CASSYDGTGDTGELFF.

This chain links TRBV30 with TRBJ1-5; D remains ambiguous. Germline V CDR1 and CDR2: GTSNPN, SVGIG (reference sequence). Trimming stripped 0 bases from V and 0 bases from J, with 12 bases between. The CDR3 length is 16 residues. As DNA, the CDR3 is TGTGCCTGGAGTGTAACCGGTCGTGATAGCAATCAGCCCCAGCATTTT. Translated: CAWSVTGRDSNQPQHF.

V gene TRBV14 combines with J gene TRBJ2-1, with 8 bases matching TRBD2. This CDR3 spans 16 amino acids. V lost 1 base, J lost 4 bases, and 6 bases stayed unmatched. Germline CDR1 and CDR2: SGHDN and FVKESK. CDR3 amino acids: CASSQAPGLVYNEQFF. Here the CDR3 DNA reads TGTGCCAGCAGCCAAGCCCCGGGACTAGTGTACAATGAGCAGTTCTTC.

V gene TRBV19 combines with J gene TRBJ1-1, with 7 nucleotides matching TRBD1. The length of the CDR3 is 15 residues. V shed 4 bases, J shed 1 base, and the junction held 6 bases outside the gene matches. Germline V gene sequence: CDR1 LNHDA, CDR2 SQIVND (reference sequence). The CDR3 loop reads CASSTARQGNTEAFF. The DNA for the CDR3 is TGTGCCAGTAGTACGGCCCGACAGGGGAACACTGAAGCTTTCTTT.

This rearrangement joins TRBV6-5 to TRBJ1-6; the match to TRBD1 covers 10 bases. Germline assignment: CDR1 MNHEY and CDR2 SVGAGI. J lost 9 bases, V lost 5 bases, and 4 bases had no gene match. This CDR3 has 14 amino acids. The CDR3 DNA reads TGTGCCAGCAGTCACCGGGACAGGGGTTCACCCCTCCACTTT. Its protein product is CASSHRDRGSPLHF.

The V call is TRBV10-3, the J call TRBJ2-6; no clear D. Germline CDR1 ENHRY, CDR2 SYGVKD. V shed 4 bases and J shed 0 bases, with 4 bases lying between them. The CDR3 consists of 14 residues. The chain's CDR3 is CAISVSSGANVLTF. Written as DNA, the CDR3 is TGTGCCATCAGTGTGTCCTCTGGGGCCAACGTCCTGACTTTC.

The chain uses TRBV19 and TRBJ1-5; D gene uncertain. The CDR3 runs 15 residues. CDR1 and CDR2 from the germline V gene are LNHDA and SQIVND (reference sequence). V lost 3 bases, J lost 4 bases, and 13 bases lay in between. The CDR3 loop reads CASSIVQGYNQPQHF. CDR3 DNA: TGTGCCAGTAGTATTGTTCAAGGGTATAATCAGCCCCAGCATTTT.

The chain combines TRBV5-4 with TRBJ1-1; possibly TRBD1 for D (5 bases). From germline, CDR1 is SGHNT and CDR2 YYREEE (reference sequence). CDR3 size: 15 residues. V shed 4 bases and J shed 1 base, with 14 bases lying between them. The CDR3 DNA reads as TGTGCCAGCAGCCTACAGGACGGCCCGAACACTGAAGCTTTCTTT. Its protein is CASSLQDGPNTEAFF.

The chain uses TRBV7-9 and TRBJ2-1; 9 nucleotides align to TRBD1. V was pared by 5 bases and J by 3 bases, with 5 bases of the junction left unmatched. Germline loops: CDR1 SEHNR, CDR2 FQNEAQ (reference sequence). The CDR3 totals 15 residues. The CDR3 nucleotides read TGTGCCAGCAGCCCACAGGGGGCCAACTACAATGAGCAGTTCTTC. Translating it yields CASSPQGANYNEQFF.

This sequence joins TRBV7-6 and TRBJ2-7; 8 bases are a match to TRBD2. CDR1 is SGHVS and CDR2 is FNYEAQ in the germline V gene. CDR3 length equals 15 residues. The V and J ends lost 4 bases and 3 bases, in that order; junction bases with no gene match: 8. CDR3 DNA: TGTGCCAGCAGCTCAAAACCGGGACTAGGCTACGAGCAGTACTTC. It codes for CASSSKPGLGYEQYF.

The gene calls are TRBV29-1 and TRBJ1-3, with D possibly being TRBD1 (6 bases). CDR1 and CDR2 (germline): SQVTM, ANQGSEA. V lost 4 bases and J lost 0, with 10 bases in between. This CDR3 has 14 amino acids. The CDR3 sequence: CSVGWGASGNTIYF. CDR3 DNA: TGCAGCGTTGGATGGGGGGCCTCTGGAAACACCATATATTTT.

J is TRBJ1-3 and V is TRBV11-2; D is uncertain. CDR3 size: 12 residues. V was shortened by 4 bases and J by 1 base, with 2 bases between the two germline ends. Germline V gives CDR1 SGHAT, CDR2 FQNNGV. The CDR3 nucleotides read TGTGCCAGCAGCTGGTCTGGAAACACCATATATTTT. Translated: CASSWSGNTIYF.

This rearrangement joins TRBV7-2 to TRBJ2-7; 9 nucleotides align to TRBD1. This CDR3 region has 14 residues. Germline loops: CDR1 SGHTA, CDR2 FQGNSA. The V and J ends lost 4 bases and 4 bases, in that order; junction bases with no gene match: 5. Written as DNA, the CDR3 is TGTGCCAGCAGCTCTTCCGGACAGGGGTACGAGCAGTACTTC. Encoded protein: CASSSSGQGYEQYF.